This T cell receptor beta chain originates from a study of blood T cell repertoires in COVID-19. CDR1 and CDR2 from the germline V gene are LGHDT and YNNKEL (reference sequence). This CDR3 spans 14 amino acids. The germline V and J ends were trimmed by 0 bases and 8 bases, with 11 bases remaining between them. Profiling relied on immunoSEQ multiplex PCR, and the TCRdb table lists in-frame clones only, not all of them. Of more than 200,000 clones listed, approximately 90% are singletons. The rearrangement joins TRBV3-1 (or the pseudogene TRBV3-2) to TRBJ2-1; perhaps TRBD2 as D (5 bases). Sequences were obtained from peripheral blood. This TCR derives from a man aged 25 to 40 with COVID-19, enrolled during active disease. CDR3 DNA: TGTGCCAGCAGCCAAGAAATAAGGGAGCATGAGCAGTTCTTC. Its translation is CASSQEIREHEQFF.